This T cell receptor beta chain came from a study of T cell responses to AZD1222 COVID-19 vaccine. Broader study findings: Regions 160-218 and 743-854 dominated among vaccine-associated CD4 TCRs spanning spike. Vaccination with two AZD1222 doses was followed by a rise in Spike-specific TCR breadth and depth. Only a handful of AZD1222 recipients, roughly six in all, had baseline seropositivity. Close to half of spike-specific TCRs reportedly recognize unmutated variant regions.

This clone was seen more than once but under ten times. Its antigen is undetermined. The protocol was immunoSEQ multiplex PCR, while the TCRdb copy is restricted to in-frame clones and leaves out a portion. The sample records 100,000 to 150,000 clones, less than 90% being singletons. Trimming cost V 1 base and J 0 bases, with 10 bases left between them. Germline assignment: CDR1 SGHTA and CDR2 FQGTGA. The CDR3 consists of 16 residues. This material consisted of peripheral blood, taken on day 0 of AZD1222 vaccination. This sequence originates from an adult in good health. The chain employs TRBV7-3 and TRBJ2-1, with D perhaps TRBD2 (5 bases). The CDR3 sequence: CASSLNLGSSYNEQFF. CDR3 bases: TGTGCCAGCAGCTTAAACCTGGGGAGCTCCTACAATGAGCAGTTCTTC.